The 32 T cell receptor beta chains given below trace back to one sample, sequenced in a study of T cell repertoires in cytomegalovirus infection. What these receptors recognize is not known. From the reads, TCRdb called clonotypes with MiXCR, one entry per CDR3 protein. The data show 49,000 or so distinct CDR3 sequences, nearly 20% seen once. Sequences were derived from CD8+ T cells from cultured PBMCs, sampled from culture after CMV antigen stimulation. These receptors were obtained from a human donor in good health (CMV status not recorded). Some clones in this sample may be carry-over from other donors' samples.

The chain couples TRBV9 to TRBJ2-6; TRBD1 agrees at 7 bases. The V gene's germline CDR1 is SGDLS and CDR2 YYNGEE. This CDR3 has 21 residues. J gave up 0 bases and V 0 bases, and 15 bases lay outside the gene matches. CDR3 protein: CASSVAARGQKPFSGANVLTF. Written as DNA, the CDR3 is TGTGCCAGCAGCGTAGCTGCCCGGGGACAGAAACCCTTCTCTGGGGCCAACGTCCTGACTTTC. Combining the CDR3 with reference TRBV9 and TRBJ2-6 gives the whole variable domain DSGVTQTPKHLITATGQRVTLRCSPRSGDLSVYWYQQSLDQGLQFLIQYYNGEERAKGNILERFSAQQFPDLHSELNLSSLELGDSALYFCASSVAARGQKPFSGANVLTFGAGSRLTVL.

The chain employs TRBV10-2 and TRBJ2-3; no clear D gene. CDR1 WSHSY and CDR2 SAAADI come from the germline V gene. This CDR3 contains 17 residues. V lost 0 bases to trimming and J lost 1 base, with 14 bases between them. This CDR3 is CASSESYKADRTDTQYF. The CDR3 bases are TGCGCCAGCAGTGAGTCTTATAAAGCAGACCGCACAGATACGCAGTATTTT.

The V call is TRBV4-3, the J call TRBJ1-6, with D possibly matching TRBD1 (6 bases). Germline CDR1 LGHNA, CDR2 YSLEER. The CDR3 spans 15 residues. Trimming removed 1 base from V and 6 bases from J, with 10 bases in between. Here the CDR3 reads CASSQGYRVNSPLHF. The DNA of the CDR3 is TGCGCCAGCAGCCAAGGGTACAGGGTTAATTCACCCCTCCACTTT.

There are a few counts of this clonotype. The chain uses TRBV7-9 and TRBJ2-7, with 8 bases matching TRBD2. This CDR3 region has 16 residues. CDR1 is SEHNR, CDR2 FQNEAQ, per germline (reference sequence). V lost 4 bases to trimming and J lost 2 bases; unmatched junction nucleotides: 10. In nucleotides, the CDR3 is TGTGCCAGCAGCTCCGGGGCGGGGACTAGTACCTACGAGCAGTACTTC. Its translation: CASSSGAGTSTYEQYF.

The rearrangement links TRBV7-3 to TRBJ2-7, with 10 bases that match TRBD2. V was clipped by 1 base and J by 5 bases; unmatched bases: 5. Germline loops: CDR1 SGHTA, CDR2 FQGTGA. The CDR3 totals 15 residues. The CDR3 nucleotides read TGTGCCAGCAGCTTAAGAGCGGGGGGGCGGGACGAGCAGTACTTC. Amino acid sequence: CASSLRAGGRDEQYF.

The chain links TRBV29-1 to TRBJ1-4; TRBD1 might be the D (5 bases). Germline CDR1 is SQVTM and CDR2 is ANQGSEA. The CDR3 has 12 amino acids. V was clipped by 7 bases and J by 5 bases, with 11 bases between them. The CDR3 loop is CSGGRENEKLFF. Here the CDR3 DNA reads TGCAGCGGGGGACGGGAGAATGAAAAACTGTTTTTT.

This clonotype has at least ten counts. J is TRBJ1-2 and V is TRBV29-1, with D maybe TRBD1 (5 bases). Germline V lookup: CDR1 SQVTM, CDR2 ANQGSEA. The CDR3 has 12 residues. V dropped 1 base and J dropped 2 bases, with 5 bases sitting between them. CDR3 coding DNA: TGCAGCGTTGAAGCAGGGAACTATGGCTACACCTTC. Protein: CSVEAGNYGYTF.

The table lists this clonotype with many counts. The V call is TRBV25-1, the J call TRBJ1-1, with TRBD1 matching 8 bases. This CDR3 is 15 amino acids long. The junction had 8 bases not matched to a gene; V was cut back by 4 bases and J by 4 bases. Germline V gene data show CDR1 as MGHDK and CDR2 as SYGVNS. DNA for the CDR3: TGTGCCAGCAGTGTTCAGGGGGCAGGAGTCACTGAAGCTTTCTTT. Translated: CASSVQGAGVTEAFF.

This clonotype appeared many times. The chain links TRBV7-2 to TRBJ2-5, with 11 nucleotides matching TRBD2. Germline lookup yields CDR1 SGHTA and CDR2 FQGNSA. The length of the CDR3 is 15 residues. The junction had 4 bases not matched to a gene; V was cut back by 5 bases and J by 2 bases. The CDR3 bases are TGTGCCAGCAGCATACTAGCGGGGGTTCAAGAGACCCAGTACTTC. Translating it yields CASSILAGVQETQYF.

This clonotype was seen only a few times. This chain links TRBV30 with TRBJ2-7; the D is unclear. In germline, CDR1 is GTSNPN, CDR2 SVGIG (reference sequence). CDR3 size: 13 residues. Trimming took 0 bases from V and 0 from J, leaving 6 bases between them. The chain's CDR3 is CAWSVGTSYEQYF. CDR3 sequence (DNA): TGTGCCTGGAGTGTGGGCACCTCCTACGAGCAGTACTTC.

In its sample, this clonotype was seen many times. V is TRBV4-3 and J is TRBJ2-3; D is perhaps TRBD1 or TRBD2 (5 bases each). Germline CDR1 LGHNA, CDR2 YSLEER. The CDR3 is 16 amino acids. V lost 0 bases and J lost 4, with 14 bases in between. As DNA, the CDR3 is TGCGCCAGCAGCCAAGATTTAGATAGGGGAGCAGATACGCAGTATTTT. Amino acid sequence: CASSQDLDRGADTQYF.

Turning to this clonotype: A much larger clone differs by one base, so this may be a read error. This chain joins TRBV4-3 and TRBJ1-2; 9 bases are a match to TRBD1. Germline V gene lookup returns CDR1 LGHNA and CDR2 YSLEER. The CDR3 spans 16 residues. The DNA for the CDR3 is TGCGCCAGCAGCCCCCGGGACAGGGAACTAAACTATAGCTACACCTTC. Protein product: CASSPRDRELNYSYTF.

This clonotype was seen more than once but under ten times. V and J are TRBV19 and TRBJ2-3; D is undetermined. Germline V lookup: CDR1 LNHDA, CDR2 SQIVND (reference sequence). V shed 3 bases and J shed 4 bases, with 11 bases lying between them. This CDR3 is built from 14 residues. CDR3 DNA: TGTGCCAGTAGTATGGGTAGTTGGGCAGATACGCAGTATTTT. It encodes CASSMGSWADTQYF.

This clonotype was found a few times. The chain uses TRBV30 and TRBJ2-1; 7 bases agree with TRBD2. There are 15 residues in the CDR3. CDR1 is GTSNPN and CDR2 is SVGIG in the germline V gene (reference sequence). Trimming took 3 bases from V and 8 from J; bases not matched to a gene: 13. The CDR3 protein is CAWSRTVAGGHEQFF. The CDR3 nucleotides read TGTGCCTGGAGCCGGACGGTAGCGGGTGGTCATGAGCAGTTCTTC.

This clonotype appeared a few times. The chain recombines TRBV27 with TRBJ2-7; D perhaps matches TRBD2 (6 bases). Germline V gene sequence: CDR1 MNHEY, CDR2 SMNVEV (reference sequence). V lost 7 bases to trimming and J lost 5 bases, with 18 bases between them. This CDR3 has 14 amino acids. For the CDR3, the DNA is TGTGCCAGCAAACCCGTGGGGGGTGGCAACGAGCAGTACTTC. The encoded protein is CASKPVGGGNEQYF.

The J gene is TRBJ2-3, the V gene TRBV20-1, with no clear D. The CDR3 has 13 amino acids. V gave up 5 bases and J gave up 5 bases, with 14 bases separating them. CDR1 is DFQATT and CDR2 is SNEGSKA in the germline V gene (reference sequence). The CDR3 is CSALEGPQDTQYF. The DNA of the CDR3 is TGCAGTGCTTTAGAAGGGCCCCAAGATACGCAGTATTTT.

The chain uses TRBV4-3 and TRBJ2-7; no definite D call. The CDR3 sequence is 18 residues long. Trimming cost V 0 bases and J 0 bases, with 18 bases left between them. CDR1 LGHNA and CDR2 YSLEER come from the germline V gene. Here the CDR3 DNA reads TGCGCCAGCAGCCAAGATCTTGAGGTAGGCCACAGCTCCTACGAGCAGTACTTC. Translated, it gives CASSQDLEVGHSSYEQYF.

Ten or more counts support this clonotype. The rearrangement uses TRBV12-3 or TRBV12-4 and TRBJ2-7; D is unclear. CDR3 length: 14 amino acids. Trimming took 6 bases from V and 1 from J, leaving 13 bases between them. DNA of the CDR3: TGTGCCAGCAGCTCCTGGACGCCTTCCTACGAGCAGTACTTC. This translates into CASSSWTPSYEQYF.

This clonotype was observed a handful of times. The rearrangement joins TRBV12-5 to TRBJ2-1; the match to TRBD1 covers 9 bases. CDR3 length: 14 amino acids. The junction had 5 bases not matched to a gene; V was cut back by 5 bases and J by 6 bases. Germline CDR1 reads LGHNT; CDR2 reads FRNRAP. CDR3 in DNA: TGTGCTAGTGGTCAAGGACAGGGGATCAATGAGCAGTTCTTC. As protein: CASGQGQGINEQFF.

The table lists this clonotype with many counts. The J gene is TRBJ2-1, the V gene TRBV6-5; no clear D. Deletions cut 0 bases from V and 8 bases from J, with 2 bases between. The germline CDR1 and CDR2 sequences are MNHEY and SVGAGI. CDR3 length: 11 amino acids. This CDR3 reads CASSYSDEQFF. The CDR3 region has the DNA TGTGCCAGCAGTTACTCGGATGAGCAGTTCTTC.

This clonotype was counted between two and nine times. The chain has TRBV11-2 and TRBJ2-7; TRBD2 agrees at 12 bases. This CDR3 comprises 15 residues. V trimming: 1 base; J trimming: 7 bases; junction bases outside the gene matches: 5. Germline V gives CDR1 SGHAT, CDR2 FQNNGV. This CDR3 reads CASSLASSGRGEQYF. Written as DNA, the CDR3 is TGTGCCAGCAGCTTAGCGTCTAGCGGGAGGGGGGAGCAGTACTTC.

This clonotype was observed many times. This chain uses TRBV7-2 with TRBJ2-3; the match to TRBD2 covers 11 bases. This CDR3 contains 16 residues. Trimming removed 5 bases from V and 4 bases from J; junction bases left unmatched: 8. The V gene's germline CDR1 is SGHTA and CDR2 FQGNSA. For the CDR3, the DNA is TGTGCCAGCAGCCGTCCACTAGCGGGAGAATCAGATACGCAGTATTTT. This encodes CASSRPLAGESDTQYF.

The chain links TRBV12-3 or TRBV12-4 to TRBJ2-7; possible D gene TRBD1, 5 bases. CDR3 length equals 13 residues. Trimming pared 6 bases from V and 7 bases from J, leaving 16 bases between. CDR3 loop: CASSSRGTAEQYF. The CDR3 DNA reads TGTGCCAGCAGCTCTAGGGGTACAGCGGAGCAGTACTTC.

Many counts were recorded for this clonotype. The chain links TRBV6-1 to TRBJ2-7, with 8 bases matching TRBD1. The CDR3 is made up of 17 amino acids. Germline-derived CDR1 and CDR2 are MNHNS and SASEGT. V lost 1 base, J lost 5 bases, and 13 bases stayed unmatched. The CDR3 DNA sequence: TGTGCCAGCAGTGAAGAGACGCGCGGCAGGGGGCTGGACGAGCAGTACTTC. Its protein is CASSEETRGRGLDEQYF.

This clonotype appeared a few times. The chain joins TRBV2 to TRBJ2-1, with 7 nucleotides matching TRBD2. V lost 7 bases and J lost 6; bases outside the gene matches: 6. Germline CDR1 reads SNHLY; CDR2 reads FYNNEI. The CDR3 extends over 13 amino acids. CDR3 amino acids: CASMWEGPNEQFF. CDR3 bases: TGTGCCAGCATGTGGGAGGGCCCCAATGAGCAGTTCTTC.

V is TRBV14 and J is TRBJ1-2, with TRBD1 matching over 7 bases. The CDR3 has 14 residues. The V gene's germline CDR1 is SGHDN and CDR2 FVKESK. V dropped 4 bases and J dropped 4; count of bases not matched to a gene: 6. In DNA form, the CDR3 reads TGTGCCAGCAGCCCTAGGGACAGTTCCTATGGCTACACCTTC. This codes for CASSPRDSSYGYTF. Supplemented by reference TRBV14 and TRBJ1-2, the full variable domain reads EAGVTQFPSHSVIEKGQTVTLRCDPISGHDNLYWYRRVMGKEIKFLLHFVKESKQDESGMPNNRFLAERTGGTYSTLKVQPAELEDSGVYFCASSPRDSSYGYTFGSGTRLTVV.

The chain uses TRBV2 and TRBJ2-1, with 11 bases aligning to TRBD2. The CDR3 totals 17 residues. Germline V CDR1 and CDR2: SNHLY, FYNNEI. V lost 1 base to trimming and J lost 8 bases; unmatched junction nucleotides: 10. The CDR3 loop reads CASSEGAVAGGTDEQFF. The CDR3 bases are TGTGCCAGCAGTGAAGGAGCGGTAGCGGGAGGGACGGATGAGCAGTTCTTC.

This clonotype has more than one count but fewer than ten. This chain uses TRBV15 with TRBJ2-5; 11 bases map to TRBD2. In germline, CDR1 is LNHNV, CDR2 YYDKDF (reference sequence). The V gene end was trimmed by 1 base and the J gene end by 4 bases; junction bases not matched to a gene: 2. CDR3 length equals 15 residues. The CDR3: CATSRGLAGGETQYF. Written as DNA, the CDR3 is TGTGCCACCAGCAGAGGGCTAGCGGGAGGAGAGACCCAGTACTTC.

This clonotype occurred a few times. The CDR3 DNA is TGTGCCAGCAGTTCTGGGGGCAACATTCAGTACTTC. Amino acids: CASSSGGNIQYF. This chain connects TRBV28 to TRBJ2-4; D possibly corresponds to TRBD1 (6 bases). This CDR3 is 12 amino acids long. Germline lookup yields CDR1 MDHEN and CDR2 SYDVKM. The V gene lost 4 bases and the J gene lost 7 bases, with 8 bases spanning the gap.

V is TRBV7-3 and J is TRBJ2-3; D may be TRBD1 or TRBD2 (5 bases each). V was shortened by 4 bases and J by 1 base, with 12 bases between the two germline ends. Germline V gene sequence: CDR1 SGHTA, CDR2 FQGTGA. The CDR3 length is 15 residues. In DNA, the CDR3 is TGTGCCAGCAGCTCGGGACCTCGACGCACAGATACGCAGTATTTT. As protein: CASSSGPRRTDTQYF.

This clonotype appeared a few times. The genes are TRBV9 and TRBJ2-7; tentative D call: TRBD1 (5 bases). The CDR3 is made up of 16 amino acids. Trimming shortened V by 0 bases and J by 3 bases, and 16 bases separated the two germline ends. CDR1 and CDR2 (germline): SGDLS, YYNGEE. This chain's CDR3 is CASSVASRAGLYEQYF. Here the CDR3 DNA reads TGTGCCAGCAGCGTAGCTTCCCGAGCAGGGCTCTACGAGCAGTACTTC.

A few counts support this clonotype. This chain joins TRBV20-1 and TRBJ2-3; perhaps TRBD2 as D (6 bases). Germline CDR1 is DFQATT and CDR2 is SNEGSKA (reference sequence). Trimming stripped 6 bases from V and 2 bases from J, with 30 bases between. The CDR3 spans 19 residues. This chain's CDR3 is CSAGDGTGVGLHPTDTQYF. The CDR3 nucleotides are TGCAGTGCAGGGGACGGGACTGGGGTGGGGTTGCATCCCACAGATACGCAGTATTTT.